This TCR beta chain is drawn from a study of T cells in Graves' hyperthyroidism and ophthalmopathy. TCR beta CDR3 regions were amplified from RNA transcripts. Carried out on the TCR CDR3, a first-round RT-PCR used the HTBI primer set. TCRdb ran MiXCR on the multiplex PCR reads and lists one entry per CDR3 protein. The sample yields 480,000 or so distinct CDR3 sequences, 40% to 55% seen once. This clonotype was seen ten or more times. Its antigen is unknown. Study results and caveats: Among thyroid clonotypes expanded above 0.001, most also appeared in blood.

This CDR3 region has 15 residues. Germline CDR1 SGHTA, CDR2 FQGNSA. V lost 1 base to trimming and J lost 0 bases, with 9 bases between them. This chain connects TRBV7-2 to TRBJ1-2; D is uncertain. Material: peripheral blood or thyroid tissue (not recorded which). The sequence was obtained from an adult woman with Graves' disease, either hyperthyroidism or ophthalmopathy (not recorded which). In DNA form, the CDR3 reads TGTGCCAGCAGCTTAGTGGGCCTCACTAACTATGGCTACACCTTC. The encoded protein is CASSLVGLTNYGYTF.